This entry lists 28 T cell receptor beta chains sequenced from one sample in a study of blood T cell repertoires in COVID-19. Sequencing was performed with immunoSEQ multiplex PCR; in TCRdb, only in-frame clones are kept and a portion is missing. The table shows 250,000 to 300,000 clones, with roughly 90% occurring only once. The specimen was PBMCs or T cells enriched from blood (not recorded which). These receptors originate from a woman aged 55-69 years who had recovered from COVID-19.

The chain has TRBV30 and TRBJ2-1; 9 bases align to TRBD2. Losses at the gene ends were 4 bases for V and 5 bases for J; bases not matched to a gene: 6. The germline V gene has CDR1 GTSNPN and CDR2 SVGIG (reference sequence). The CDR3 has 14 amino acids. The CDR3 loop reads CAWKAGGIHNEQFF. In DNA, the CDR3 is TGTGCCTGGAAAGCGGGGGGTATTCACAATGAGCAGTTCTTC.

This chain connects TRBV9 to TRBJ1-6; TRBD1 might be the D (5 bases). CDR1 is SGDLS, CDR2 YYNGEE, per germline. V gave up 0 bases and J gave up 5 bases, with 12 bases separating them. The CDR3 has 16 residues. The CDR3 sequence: CASSVAQGANNSPLHF. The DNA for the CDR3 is TGTGCCAGCAGCGTAGCCCAAGGGGCAAATAATTCACCCCTCCACTTT.

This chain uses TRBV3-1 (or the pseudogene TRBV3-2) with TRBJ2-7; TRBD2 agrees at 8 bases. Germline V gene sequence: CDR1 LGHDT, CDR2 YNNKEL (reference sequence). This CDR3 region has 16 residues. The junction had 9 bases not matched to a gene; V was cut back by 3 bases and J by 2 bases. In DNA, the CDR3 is TGTGCCAGCAGCCAGGGGCCTACTAGCGGTACCTACGAGCAGTACTTC. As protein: CASSQGPTSGTYEQYF.

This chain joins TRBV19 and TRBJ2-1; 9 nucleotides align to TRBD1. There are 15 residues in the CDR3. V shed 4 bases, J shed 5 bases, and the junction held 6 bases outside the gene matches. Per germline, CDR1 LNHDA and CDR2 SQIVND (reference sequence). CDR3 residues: CASSTPTGGHNEQFF. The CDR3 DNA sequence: TGTGCCAGTAGTACCCCGACAGGGGGTCACAATGAGCAGTTCTTC.

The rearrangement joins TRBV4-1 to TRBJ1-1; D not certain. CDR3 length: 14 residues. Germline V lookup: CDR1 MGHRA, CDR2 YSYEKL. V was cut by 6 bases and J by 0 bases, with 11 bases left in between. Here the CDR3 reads CASRDKEVNTEAFF. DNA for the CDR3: TGCGCCAGCAGAGACAAGGAAGTGAACACTGAAGCTTTCTTT.

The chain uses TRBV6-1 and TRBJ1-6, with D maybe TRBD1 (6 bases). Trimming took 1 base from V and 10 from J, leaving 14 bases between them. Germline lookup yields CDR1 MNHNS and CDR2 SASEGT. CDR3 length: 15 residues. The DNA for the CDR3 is TGTGCCAGCAGTGAAGGGGGGCAGGGTTCCTCACCCCTCCACTTT. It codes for CASSEGGQGSSPLHF.

This CDR3 reads CATSDPGLAGGPANEQFF. Here the CDR3 DNA reads TGTGCCACCAGTGATCCGGGACTAGCGGGGGGGCCAGCCAATGAGCAGTTCTTC. V usage is TRBV24-1 and J usage is TRBJ2-1, with TRBD2 matching 16 bases. This CDR3 is 18 amino acids long. CDR1 KGHDR and CDR2 SFDVKD come from the germline V gene. The trim removed 3 bases at V and 6 bases at J, leaving 7 bases unmatched.

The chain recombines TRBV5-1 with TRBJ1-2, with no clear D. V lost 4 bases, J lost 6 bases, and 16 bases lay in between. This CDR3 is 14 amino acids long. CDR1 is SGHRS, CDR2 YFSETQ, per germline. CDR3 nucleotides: TGCGCCAGCAGCCAACCGATGGGCCCGGATGGCTACACCTTC. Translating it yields CASSQPMGPDGYTF.

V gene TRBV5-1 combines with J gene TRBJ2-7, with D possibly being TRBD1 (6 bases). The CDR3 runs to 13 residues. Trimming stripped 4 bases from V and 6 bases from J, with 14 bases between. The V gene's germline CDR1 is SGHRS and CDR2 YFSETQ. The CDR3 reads CASSDLTGIEQYF. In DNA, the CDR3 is TGCGCCAGCAGCGACCTCACAGGGATCGAGCAGTACTTC.

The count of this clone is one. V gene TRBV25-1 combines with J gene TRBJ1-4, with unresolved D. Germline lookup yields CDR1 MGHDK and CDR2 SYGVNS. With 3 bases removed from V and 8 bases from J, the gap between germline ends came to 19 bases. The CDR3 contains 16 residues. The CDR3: CASSDLSGSAQEKLFF. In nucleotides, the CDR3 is TGTGCCAGCAGTGATCTTTCGGGTTCCGCGCAGGAAAAACTGTTTTTT.

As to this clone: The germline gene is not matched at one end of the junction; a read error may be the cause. The CDR3 here is CAWRARGTDTQYF. Here the CDR3 DNA reads TGTGCCTGGAGGGCCCGCGGCACGGATACGCAGTATTTT. The V call is TRBV30, the J call TRBJ2-3; D is unresolved. Germline loops: CDR1 GTSNPN, CDR2 SVGIG (reference sequence). The CDR3 totals 13 residues.

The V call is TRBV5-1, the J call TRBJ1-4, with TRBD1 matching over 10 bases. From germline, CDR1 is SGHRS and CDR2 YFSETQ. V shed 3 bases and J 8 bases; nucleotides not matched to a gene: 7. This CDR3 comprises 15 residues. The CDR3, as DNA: TGCGCCAGCAGCTCCTTAGGGACAGGGGAGGAAAAACTGTTTTTT. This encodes CASSSLGTGEEKLFF. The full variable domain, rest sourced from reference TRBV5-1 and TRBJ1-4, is KAGVTQTPRYLIKTRGQQVTLSCSPISGHRSVSWYQQTPGQGLQFLFEYFSETQRNKGNFPGRFSGRQFSNSRSEMNVSTLELGDSALYLCASSSLGTGEEKLFFGSGTQLSVL.

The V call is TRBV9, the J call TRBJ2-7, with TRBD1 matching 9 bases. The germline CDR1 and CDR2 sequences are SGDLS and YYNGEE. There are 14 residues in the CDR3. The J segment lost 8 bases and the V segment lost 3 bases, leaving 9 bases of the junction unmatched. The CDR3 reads CASSEAIQGAKQYF. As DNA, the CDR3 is TGTGCCAGCAGCGAAGCTATACAGGGGGCCAAGCAGTACTTC.

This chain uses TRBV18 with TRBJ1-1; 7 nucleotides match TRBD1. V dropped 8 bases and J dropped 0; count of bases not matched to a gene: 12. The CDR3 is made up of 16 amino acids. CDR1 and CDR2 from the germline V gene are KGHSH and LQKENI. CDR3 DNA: TGTGCCAGCCGGACAGGCCTGACCTCCATGAACACTGAAGCTTTCTTT. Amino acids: CASRTGLTSMNTEAFF.

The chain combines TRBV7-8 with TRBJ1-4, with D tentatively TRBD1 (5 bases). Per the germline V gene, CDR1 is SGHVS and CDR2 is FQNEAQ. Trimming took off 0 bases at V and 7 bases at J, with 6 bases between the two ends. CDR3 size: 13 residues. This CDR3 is CASSLAGAEKLFF. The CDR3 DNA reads TGTGCCAGCAGCTTAGCAGGGGCTGAAAAACTGTTTTTT.

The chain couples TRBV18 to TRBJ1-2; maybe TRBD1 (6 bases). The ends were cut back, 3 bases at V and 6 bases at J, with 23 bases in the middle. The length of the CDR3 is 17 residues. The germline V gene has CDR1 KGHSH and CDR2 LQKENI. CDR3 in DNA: TGTGCCAGCTCACCCTGGGACACCCTAGAGGCCCAGGATGGCTACACCTTC. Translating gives CASSPWDTLEAQDGYTF.

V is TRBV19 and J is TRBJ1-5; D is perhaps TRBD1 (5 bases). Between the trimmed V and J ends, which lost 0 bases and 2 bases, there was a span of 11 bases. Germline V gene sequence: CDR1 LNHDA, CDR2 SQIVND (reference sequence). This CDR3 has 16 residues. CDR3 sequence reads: CASSIEQVRGNQPQHF. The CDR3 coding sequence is TGTGCCAGTAGTATAGAACAGGTCAGAGGCAATCAGCCCCAGCATTTT.

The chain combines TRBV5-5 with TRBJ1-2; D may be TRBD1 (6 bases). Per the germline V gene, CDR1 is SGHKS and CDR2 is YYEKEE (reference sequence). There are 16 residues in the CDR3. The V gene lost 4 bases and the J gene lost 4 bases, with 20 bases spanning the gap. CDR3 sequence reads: CASSRLQGGKGYGYTF. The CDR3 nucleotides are TGTGCCAGCAGCCGTCTACAGGGAGGGAAGGGCTATGGCTACACCTTC.

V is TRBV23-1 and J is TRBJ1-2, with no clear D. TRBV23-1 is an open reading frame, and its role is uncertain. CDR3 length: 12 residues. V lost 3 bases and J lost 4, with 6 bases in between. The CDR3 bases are TGCGCCAGCAGTCAGACTGCCTATGGCTACACCTTC. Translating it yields CASSQTAYGYTF.

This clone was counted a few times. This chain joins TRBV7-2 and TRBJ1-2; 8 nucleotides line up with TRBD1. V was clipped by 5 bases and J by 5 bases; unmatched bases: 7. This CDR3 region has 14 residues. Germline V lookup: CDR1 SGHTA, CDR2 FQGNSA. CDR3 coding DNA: TGTGCCAGCAGCCCTACAGGGGGTAATTATGGCTACACCTTC. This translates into CASSPTGGNYGYTF.

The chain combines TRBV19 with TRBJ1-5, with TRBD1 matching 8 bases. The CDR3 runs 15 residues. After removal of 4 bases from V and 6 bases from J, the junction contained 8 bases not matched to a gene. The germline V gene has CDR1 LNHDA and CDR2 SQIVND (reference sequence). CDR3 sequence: CASSNRGQGSQPQHF. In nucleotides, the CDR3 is TGTGCCAGTAGTAATCGCGGACAGGGTTCTCAGCCCCAGCATTTT.

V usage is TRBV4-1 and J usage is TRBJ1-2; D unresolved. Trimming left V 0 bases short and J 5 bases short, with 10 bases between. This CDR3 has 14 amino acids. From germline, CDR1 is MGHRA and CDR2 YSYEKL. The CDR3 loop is CASSQDTSGYGYTF. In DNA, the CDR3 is TGCGCCAGCAGCCAAGACACCTCCGGGTATGGCTACACCTTC.

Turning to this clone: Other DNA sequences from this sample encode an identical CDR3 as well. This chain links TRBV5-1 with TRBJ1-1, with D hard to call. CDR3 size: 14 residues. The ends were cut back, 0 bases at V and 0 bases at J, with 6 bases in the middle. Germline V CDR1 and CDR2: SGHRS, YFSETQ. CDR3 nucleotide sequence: TGCGCCAGCAGCTTGGGAGGGCTGAACACTGAAGCTTTCTTT. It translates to CASSLGGLNTEAFF.

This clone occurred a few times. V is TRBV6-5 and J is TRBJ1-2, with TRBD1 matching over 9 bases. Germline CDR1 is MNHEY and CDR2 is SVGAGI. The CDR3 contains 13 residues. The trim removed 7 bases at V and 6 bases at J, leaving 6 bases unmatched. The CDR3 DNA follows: TGTGCCAGCACAGCCGGGACAGGGAATGGCTACACCTTC. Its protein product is CASTAGTGNGYTF.

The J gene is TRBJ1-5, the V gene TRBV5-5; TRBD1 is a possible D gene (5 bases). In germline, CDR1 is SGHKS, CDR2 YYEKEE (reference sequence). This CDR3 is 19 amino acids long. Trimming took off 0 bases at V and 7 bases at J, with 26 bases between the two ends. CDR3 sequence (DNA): TGTGCCAGCAGCTTGGCCGACGTAGGGCGTACGGGGGGAATGCAGCCCCAGCATTTT. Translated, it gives CASSLADVGRTGGMQPQHF.

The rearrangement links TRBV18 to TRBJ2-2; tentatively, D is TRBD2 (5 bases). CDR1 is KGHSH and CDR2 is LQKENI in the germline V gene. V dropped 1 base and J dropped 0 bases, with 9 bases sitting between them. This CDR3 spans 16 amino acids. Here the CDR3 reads CASSPLLGANTGELFF. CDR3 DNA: TGTGCCAGCTCACCACTACTAGGAGCGAACACCGGGGAGCTGTTTTTT.

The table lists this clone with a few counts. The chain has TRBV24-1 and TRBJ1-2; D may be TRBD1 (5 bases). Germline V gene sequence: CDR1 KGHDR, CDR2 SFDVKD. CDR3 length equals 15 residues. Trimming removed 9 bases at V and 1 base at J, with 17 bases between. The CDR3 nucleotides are TGTGCCACCTCAACGGGGGTCGGGAATAACTATGGCTACACCTTC. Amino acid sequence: CATSTGVGNNYGYTF.

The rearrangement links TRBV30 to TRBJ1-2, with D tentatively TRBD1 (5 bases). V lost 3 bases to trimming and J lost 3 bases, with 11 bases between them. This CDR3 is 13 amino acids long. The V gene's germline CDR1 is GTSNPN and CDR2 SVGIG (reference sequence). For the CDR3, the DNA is TGTGCCTGGAGGAACCCAGGGTACTATGGCTACACCTTC. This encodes CAWRNPGYYGYTF.